The 23 T cell receptor beta chains below all came from one sample that was sequenced in a study of sequential checkpoint blockade in melanoma. The assay was immunoSEQ multiplex PCR, and TCRdb's table has in-frame clones only and misses some. The table records roughly 30,000 clones, about 83% of them present only once. Regarding treatment: randomized to nivolumab then ipilimumab (arm A) or the reverse (arm B). Specimen: CD8+ T cells sorted from blood (inferred from file names), collected from a patient given nivolumab and ipilimumab in sequence. The origin of the receptors is a human donor with melanoma.

The chain uses TRBV19 and TRBJ2-7, with 7 positions matching TRBD2. The germline CDR1 and CDR2 sequences are LNHDA and SQIVND (reference sequence). CDR3 length: 13 amino acids. V shed 5 bases and J 3 bases; nucleotides not matched to a gene: 4. CDR3: CASSFGTNYEQYF. The CDR3 bases are TGTGCCAGTAGTTTCGGGACTAACTACGAGCAGTACTTC.

This chain connects TRBV4-1 to TRBJ1-2, with a tentative D call TRBD1 (5 bases). The ends were cut back, 0 bases at V and 3 bases at J, with 11 bases in the middle. This CDR3 comprises 15 residues. Germline CDR1 and CDR2: MGHRA and YSYEKL. Here the CDR3 DNA reads TGCGCCAGCAGCCAAGATGGCGGGGGGGACTATGGCTACACCTTC. Protein: CASSQDGGGDYGYTF.

V usage is TRBV7-9 and J usage is TRBJ2-5; D is possibly TRBD2 (5 bases). Matching the DNA end better, TRBJ2-7 makes the J call doubtful. Germline CDR1 is SEHNR and CDR2 is FQNEAQ (reference sequence). The CDR3 is 15 residues long. The CDR3 DNA reads TGTGCCAGCAGCCCCGGCCCGGGGTATGTGTACGAGCAGTACTTC. Translation: CASSPGPGYVYEQYF.

The V gene is TRBV7-2, the J gene TRBJ2-7, with D perhaps matching TRBD2 (6 bases). The V gene's germline CDR1 is SGHTA and CDR2 FQGNSA. Trimming removed 2 bases at V and 0 bases at J, with 11 bases between. CDR3 length: 15 amino acids. The CDR3 sequence is CASSLSGRSSYEQYF. The CDR3 DNA reads as TGTGCCAGCAGCTTATCTGGGAGGTCCTCCTACGAGCAGTACTTC.

This chain joins TRBV5-4 and TRBJ2-2; no reliable D call. The CDR3 totals 16 residues. The V end lost 1 base, the J end lost 4 bases, and 14 bases lay between the germline ends. Per the germline V gene, CDR1 is SGHNT and CDR2 is YYREEE (reference sequence). The CDR3 loop is CASSLFAGVGTGELFF. Here the CDR3 DNA reads TGTGCCAGCAGCTTGTTTGCAGGCGTGGGCACCGGGGAGCTGTTTTTT.

This chain uses TRBV6-4 with TRBJ2-3, with D maybe TRBD1 (6 bases). Germline V gene lookup returns CDR1 MRHNA and CDR2 SNTAGT. The CDR3 totals 15 residues. Trimming took off 6 bases at V and 0 bases at J, with 13 bases between the two ends. The CDR3 sequence is CASSAGQSSTDTQYF. The CDR3 coding sequence is TGTGCCAGCAGCGCTGGACAGTCCAGCACAGATACGCAGTATTTT.

The V gene is TRBV9, the J gene TRBJ2-3; 10 bases map to TRBD1. This CDR3 contains 16 residues. Germline CDR1 is SGDLS and CDR2 is YYNGEE. J gave up 4 bases and V 2 bases, and 7 bases lay outside the gene matches. CDR3 sequence: CASSVTGGGWADTQYF. The CDR3 region has the DNA TGTGCCAGCAGCGTGACAGGGGGCGGATGGGCAGATACGCAGTATTTT.

This clone was picked up a small number of times. J is TRBJ1-1 and V is TRBV7-8, with D maybe TRBD1 (5 bases). This CDR3 spans 16 amino acids. CDR1 and CDR2 from the germline V gene are SGHVS and FQNEAQ. The V end was cut by 5 bases, the J end by 1 base, with 17 bases between. The CDR3 DNA is TGTGCCAGCAGCCTACGGGGGGACTTCCCGAACACTGAAGCTTTCTTT. Translation gives CASSLRGDFPNTEAFF.

V and J are TRBV5-6 and TRBJ1-1; the D is unclear. The CDR3 extends over 14 amino acids. Per the germline V gene, CDR1 is SGHDT and CDR2 is YYEEEE. V lost 4 bases and J 0 bases, leaving 10 bases between the germline ends. This CDR3 reads CASSGGYMNTEAFF. CDR3 DNA: TGTGCCAGCAGCGGCGGGTACATGAACACTGAAGCTTTCTTT.

The chain joins TRBV4-3 to TRBJ2-1; 8 positions agree with TRBD2. CDR3 length: 15 amino acids. The ends lost 8 bases at V and 4 bases at J; junction bases unmatched: 10. Germline loops: CDR1 LGHNA, CDR2 YSLEER. CDR3 nucleotide sequence: TGCGCCAGCCGACCGGGACTAGGGATTTACAATGAGCAGTTCTTC. Its translation: CASRPGLGIYNEQFF.

CDR3 amino acids: CASSQEGRNPFYEQYF. The CDR3, as DNA: TGCGCCAGCAGCCAAGAGGGCAGGAATCCCTTCTACGAGCAGTACTTC. V gene TRBV4-1 combines with J gene TRBJ2-7; D is unresolved. The V end was cut by 0 bases, the J end by 3 bases, with 15 bases between. In germline, CDR1 is MGHRA, CDR2 YSYEKL. This CDR3 is built from 16 residues.

V is TRBV11-2 and J is TRBJ2-1; D gene uncertain. There are 11 residues in the CDR3. V was clipped by 8 bases and J by 5 bases, with 7 bases between them. Germline lookup yields CDR1 SGHAT and CDR2 FQNNGV. CDR3 nucleotide sequence: TGTGCCAGCTCAACAGACAATGAGCAGTTCTTC. Encoded protein: CASSTDNEQFF.

The V gene is TRBV7-3, the J gene TRBJ1-2; the D gene is possibly TRBD1 (5 bases). CDR3 length equals 13 residues. Germline V CDR1 and CDR2: SGHTA, FQGTGA. Deletions cut 0 bases from V and 7 bases from J, with 9 bases between. CDR3 in amino acids: CASSLTPGSGYTF. The CDR3 DNA reads TGTGCCAGCAGCTTAACTCCAGGGTCTGGCTACACCTTC.

Only one count was recorded for this clone. The chain has TRBV10-3 and TRBJ2-7; tentative D call: TRBD2 (6 bases). The CDR3 has 15 amino acids. V gave up 4 bases and J gave up 1 base, with 14 bases separating them. Per germline, CDR1 ENHRY and CDR2 SYGVKD. The CDR3 DNA follows: TGTGCCATCAGTGGGGAGGCTAGCGTGTCCTACGAGCAGTACTTC. Translating gives CAISGEASVSYEQYF.

The rearrangement joins TRBV4-3 to TRBJ1-6, with TRBD1 identical over 8 bases. With 4 bases clipped from V and 15 bases from J, the junction kept 8 bases outside the gene matches. CDR3 size: 13 residues. Germline values: CDR1 LGHNA, CDR2 YSLEER. The CDR3 DNA reads as TGCGCCAGCAGCCCCTCCCTACAGGGGGACCTCCACTTT. Its protein product is CASSPSLQGDLHF.

The chain carries TRBV6-6 and TRBJ2-1, with TRBD1 as a possible D gene (6 bases). Germline CDR1 and CDR2: MNHNY and SVGAGI (reference sequence). This CDR3 has 15 residues. With 2 bases removed from V and 5 bases from J, the gap between germline ends came to 13 bases. CDR3: CASSYGRGGHNEQFF. The CDR3 nucleotides read TGTGCCAGCAGTTACGGCAGGGGTGGTCACAATGAGCAGTTCTTC.

The gene calls are TRBV7-9 and TRBJ1-1; no definite D call. V was cut by 5 bases and J by 4 bases, with 5 bases left in between. This CDR3 has 11 residues. Germline assignment: CDR1 SEHNR and CDR2 FQNEAQ (reference sequence). As DNA, the CDR3 is TGTGCCAGCAGCCCCGGCACTGAAGCTTTCTTT. Amino acid sequence: CASSPGTEAFF.

The rearrangement uses TRBV19 and TRBJ2-7; D is perhaps TRBD2 (6 bases). The germline V and J ends were trimmed by 1 base and 4 bases, with 14 bases remaining between them. This CDR3 is 15 amino acids long. Germline-derived CDR1 and CDR2 are LNHDA and SQIVND (reference sequence). This CDR3 is CASSIAGDPGYEQYF. The CDR3 nucleotides are TGTGCCAGTAGTATAGCGGGGGACCCCGGTTACGAGCAGTACTTC.

V and J are TRBV7-2 and TRBJ1-2; D gene unclear. The CDR3 totals 13 residues. Germline assignment: CDR1 SGHTA and CDR2 FQGNSA. Trimming removed 6 bases at V and 7 bases at J, with 15 bases between. CDR3 coding DNA: TGTGCCAGCAGGTCCCATGACGGAGGTGGCTACACCTTC. Translating gives CASRSHDGGGYTF.

The J gene is TRBJ2-7, the V gene TRBV6-5, with TRBD2 matching over 7 bases. Trimming took 8 bases from V and 0 from J; bases not matched to a gene: 7. Per germline, CDR1 MNHEY and CDR2 SVGAGI. This CDR3 has 14 residues. CDR3 sequence reads: CASAPAGPSYEQYF. The CDR3 region has the DNA TGTGCCAGCGCCCCAGCGGGACCCTCCTACGAGCAGTACTTC.

The chain recombines TRBV7-3 with TRBJ1-1; D is possibly TRBD1 (5 bases). This CDR3 spans 13 amino acids. Germline values: CDR1 SGHTA, CDR2 FQGTGA. With 5 bases removed from V and 8 bases from J, the gap between germline ends came to 15 bases. The CDR3 DNA follows: TGTGCCAGCAGCCCCCCCGGAGGGGCAGAAGCTTTCTTT. Its protein is CASSPPGGAEAFF.

This rearrangement joins TRBV27 to TRBJ2-1, with 9 bases lining up with TRBD1. V gave up 0 bases and J gave up 3 bases; unmatched junction bases: 9. The CDR3 has 18 amino acids. Germline V gene data show CDR1 as MNHEY and CDR2 as SMNVEV (reference sequence). The CDR3 coding sequence is TGTGCCAGCAGTTTATCATTGTATCGGGACAGGGTCTACAATGAGCAGTTCTTC. Residues: CASSLSLYRDRVYNEQFF.

The J gene is TRBJ1-2, the V gene TRBV14, with a possible D match to TRBD1 (5 bases). The CDR3 extends over 12 amino acids. Germline assignment: CDR1 SGHDN and CDR2 FVKESK. V was pared by 1 base and J by 12 bases, with 12 bases between. CDR3 loop: CASSQAPGLDTF. The CDR3 nucleotides are TGTGCCAGCAGCCAAGCGCCGGGACTGGACACCTTC. Drawing the rest from reference TRBV14 and TRBJ1-2, the complete variable domain is EAGVTQFPSHSVIEKGQTVTLRCDPISGHDNLYWYRRVMGKEIKFLLHFVKESKQDESGMPNNRFLAERTGGTYSTLKVQPAELEDSGVYFCASSQAPGLDTFGSGTRLTVV.